The sequence of this T cell receptor (beta chain) was determined in a study of T cell repertoires in cytomegalovirus infection. MiXCR, run by TCRdb on the reads, gives a single entry per CDR3 protein. The table has about 130,000 distinct CDR3 sequences, about 24% seen once. This clonotype came up a few times. Its cognate antigen is unknown. The CDR3 is made up of 14 amino acids. With V trimmed by 3 bases and J by 11 bases, 10 bases remained unmatched. Germline V gene data show CDR1 as LGHNA and CDR2 as YSLEER. The clonotype originates from a human donor in good health (CMV status not recorded). Some clones in this sample may be carry-over from other donors' samples. This rearrangement joins TRBV4-3 to TRBJ1-1, with 9 bases that match TRBD1. Sequencing was done on a sample of PBMCs, sequenced either directly or after in vitro stimulation (not recorded which). The CDR3 sequence is CASSHAGQGARAFF. For the CDR3, the DNA is TGCGCCAGCAGCCATGCGGGACAGGGTGCCCGGGCTTTCTTT.